Following are 27 T cell receptor beta chains from one sample sequenced in a study of cytomegalovirus exposure and HLA in healthy donors. With 60 Vbeta and 13 Jbeta primers, the PCR was carried out. Libraries were prepared by immunoSEQ multiplex PCR; TCRdb keeps only in-frame clonotypes and omits some of them. The repertoire holds some 270,000 clones, about four fifths seen once, with about 0.28% in the top ten. Material for sequencing was PBMCs. All receptors derive from a girl aged 2 to 9 in good health and CMV-seronegative.

The chain joins TRBV29-1 to TRBJ2-3; D may be TRBD2 (7 bases). There are 16 residues in the CDR3. V dropped 7 bases and J dropped 1 base, with 21 bases sitting between them. Germline CDR1 reads SQVTM; CDR2 reads ANQGSEA. The CDR3 spells CSAWGPGAGGTDTQYF. The DNA for the CDR3 is TGCAGCGCTTGGGGACCAGGGGCGGGGGGCACAGATACGCAGTATTTT.

In its sample, this clone was seen once. The V call is TRBV6-5, the J call TRBJ2-3, with 8 bases lining up with TRBD1. The CDR3 length is 13 residues. The V gene end was trimmed by 6 bases and the J gene end by 4 bases; junction bases not matched to a gene: 3. Germline assignment: CDR1 MNHEY and CDR2 SVGAGI. In DNA, the CDR3 is TGTGCCAGCAGGATGACAGGGGCAGATACGCAGTATTTT. Its protein is CASRMTGADTQYF.

The V and J genes are TRBV7-9 and TRBJ1-3; D is unresolved. Trimming left V 7 bases short and J 0 bases short, with 13 bases between. The CDR3 runs to 15 residues. Per the germline V gene, CDR1 is SEHNR and CDR2 is FQNEAQ (reference sequence). The CDR3 DNA is TGTGCCAGCATCCGGCCGGAGAACTCTGGAAACACCATATATTTT. It translates to CASIRPENSGNTIYF.

The rearrangement links TRBV6-5 to TRBJ2-5; 9 bases map to TRBD1. The closer fit of TRBJ2-7 to the DNA end suggests the J call may be wrong. This CDR3 contains 15 residues. CDR1 and CDR2 from the germline V gene are MNHEY and SVGAGI. CDR3 sequence (DNA): TGTGCCAGCAGTTGGCGGACAGGGGAGGGCTACGAGCAGTACTTC. Translated, it gives CASSWRTGEGYEQYF.

V is TRBV19 and J is TRBJ1-5; D is possibly TRBD1 (6 bases). Trimming cost V 3 bases and J 0 bases, with 12 bases left between them. The germline gives CDR1 LNHDA, CDR2 SQIVND (reference sequence). The CDR3 length is 16 residues. Here the CDR3 reads CASSITGSYSNQPQHF. CDR3 DNA sequence: TGTGCCAGTAGTATCACAGGGTCATATAGCAATCAGCCCCAGCATTTT.

The rearrangement uses TRBV4-1 and TRBJ1-2, with 12 bases identical to TRBD1. The CDR3 extends over 18 amino acids. The germline V gene has CDR1 MGHRA and CDR2 YSYEKL. J was trimmed by 6 bases and V by 3 bases; bases with no gene match: 14. In nucleotides, the CDR3 is TGCGCCAGCAGCCAGATTGGGTACCCGGGACAGGGGGCCAATGGCTACACCTTC. Encoded protein: CASSQIGYPGQGANGYTF.

The CDR3 sequence: CASSLTGDNSPLHF. The CDR3 DNA reads TGTGCCAGTTCTTTGACAGGGGACAATTCACCCCTCCACTTT. V usage is TRBV6-4 and J usage is TRBJ1-6; TRBD1 matches 8 bases. CDR3 length: 14 amino acids. In germline, CDR1 is MRHNA, CDR2 SNTAGT. V shed 9 bases, J shed 7 bases, and the junction held 8 bases outside the gene matches.

The V and J genes are TRBV6-5 and TRBJ1-3; tentatively, D is TRBD1 (6 bases). The CDR3 extends over 16 amino acids. Germline CDR1 and CDR2: MNHEY and SVGAGI. Trimming took off 0 bases at V and 2 bases at J, with 11 bases between the two ends. CDR3 nucleotide sequence: TGTGCCAGCAGTTACTCGTCCCCAGGGGCTGGAAACACCATATATTTT. It is translated as CASSYSSPGAGNTIYF.

V is TRBV4-2 and J is TRBJ1-4; TRBD1 matches at 8 bases. V was clipped by 6 bases and J by 8 bases; unmatched bases: 8. This CDR3 spans 14 amino acids. Germline CDR1 reads LGHNA; CDR2 reads YNFKEQ. The CDR3 bases are TGTGCCAGCAGTCCGGACAGGGCGCTGGAAAAACTGTTTTTT. Its protein product is CASSPDRALEKLFF.

The chain couples TRBV18 to TRBJ2-7; D is perhaps TRBD2 (6 bases). Germline V gene data show CDR1 as KGHSH and CDR2 as LQKENI. CDR3 length: 15 amino acids. V was cut by 5 bases and J by 5 bases, with 19 bases left in between. As DNA, the CDR3 is TGTGCCAGCTCAGCCAGGGTTCAGGGAGGTCACGAGCAGTACTTC. This codes for CASSARVQGGHEQYF.

The chain couples TRBV4-2 to TRBJ2-1; D might be TRBD2 (5 bases). The germline V gene has CDR1 LGHNA and CDR2 YNFKEQ. The germline V and J ends were trimmed by 1 base and 7 bases, with 17 bases remaining between them. The CDR3 consists of 16 residues. CDR3 protein: CASSQVGSLVRNEQFF. In DNA, the CDR3 is TGTGCCAGCAGCCAAGTTGGCTCACTAGTCAGGAATGAGCAGTTCTTC.

This chain connects TRBV7-6 to TRBJ1-1; D is ambiguous. Germline V gene data show CDR1 as SGHVS and CDR2 as FNYEAQ. This CDR3 contains 13 residues. Deletions cut 5 bases from V and 0 bases from J, with 7 bases between. CDR3 bases: TGTGCCAGCAGCCAACTCATGAACACTGAAGCTTTCTTT. Its translation: CASSQLMNTEAFF.

The chain joins TRBV28 to TRBJ2-5, with TRBD1 matching 9 bases. The J call may be in error: the DNA end matches TRBJ2-7 better. The germline gives CDR1 MDHEN, CDR2 SYDVKM. The CDR3 contains 16 residues. CDR3 amino acids: CASSSPRDRAPYEQYF. As DNA, the CDR3 is TGTGCCAGCAGTAGTCCCCGGGACAGGGCGCCCTACGAGCAGTACTTC.

In its sample, this clone was seen a few times. The gene calls are TRBV27 and TRBJ2-1; a possible D gene is TRBD2 (5 bases). The CDR3 totals 16 residues. Per the germline V gene, CDR1 is MNHEY and CDR2 is SMNVEV (reference sequence). The V and J ends lost 6 bases and 0 bases respectively, with 15 bases between them. CDR3: CASSPRAGSSYNEQFF. CDR3 bases: TGTGCCAGCAGCCCCCGGGCGGGTAGCTCCTACAATGAGCAGTTCTTC.

The chain employs TRBV9 and TRBJ2-1; D perhaps matches TRBD1 (6 bases). CDR3 length: 16 amino acids. V was trimmed by 1 base and J by 1 base, leaving 12 bases between them. Germline V gene lookup returns CDR1 SGDLS and CDR2 YYNGEE. The CDR3: CASSVYTGRSYNEQFF. CDR3 nucleotides: TGTGCCAGCAGCGTATATACAGGGCGGTCCTACAATGAGCAGTTCTTC.

In this sample, this clone turned up once. The V gene is TRBV9, the J gene TRBJ2-7; the D is unclear. This CDR3 region has 13 residues. Germline V gene sequence: CDR1 SGDLS, CDR2 YYNGEE. V lost 3 bases to trimming and J lost 5 bases, with 12 bases between them. The chain's CDR3 is CASSAEDWDEQYF. Written as DNA, the CDR3 is TGTGCCAGCAGCGCCGAAGACTGGGACGAGCAGTACTTC.

This clone was counted only a few times. The CDR3 coding sequence is TGTGCCACCAGCACAGGTTTCGGTGGCTACACCTTC. Translation gives CATSTGFGGYTF. This chain joins TRBV15 and TRBJ1-2; D not resolved. The germline gives CDR1 LNHNV, CDR2 YYDKDF (reference sequence). V lost 4 bases, J lost 7 bases, and 10 bases lay in between. The CDR3 is made up of 12 amino acids.

This clone was detected a few times. This chain links TRBV27 with TRBJ2-7, with a tentative D call TRBD1 (5 bases). V shed 0 bases and J shed 4 bases, with 13 bases lying between them. CDR3 length: 15 residues. CDR1 is MNHEY and CDR2 is SMNVEV in the germline V gene (reference sequence). The CDR3 spells CASSLSSGKGYEQYF. For the CDR3, the DNA is TGTGCCAGCAGTTTATCTTCAGGGAAAGGGTACGAGCAGTACTTC.

In the case of this clone: The sample holds other DNA sequences that translate to the same CDR3. The chain links TRBV18 to TRBJ2-7; D may be TRBD2 (5 bases). Germline CDR1 KGHSH, CDR2 LQKENI. The ends were cut back, 3 bases at V and 0 bases at J, with 12 bases in the middle. CDR3 size: 15 residues. The CDR3 spells CASSPATGSSYEQYF. DNA for the CDR3: TGTGCCAGCTCACCCGCCACGGGAAGCTCCTACGAGCAGTACTTC.

The genes are TRBV2 and TRBJ1-1; 8 nucleotides align to TRBD1. The CDR3 consists of 15 residues. With V trimmed by 7 bases and J by 0 bases, 7 bases remained unmatched. Germline V lookup: CDR1 SNHLY, CDR2 FYNNEI. The CDR3 region is CASTSGQGLNTEAFF. CDR3 bases: TGTGCCAGCACCTCTGGACAGGGCCTGAACACTGAAGCTTTCTTT.

This clone has a single count. At one of its ends the junction is not consistent with the germline gene, which may arise from a read error. The chain couples TRBV10-3 to TRBJ1-2; a weak D match, TRBD1 (6 bases). The germline V gene encodes CDR1 ENHRY and CDR2 SYGVKD. The CDR3 runs to 14 residues. The CDR3 loop reads CTISEARDMDGYTF. DNA for the CDR3: TGTACCATCAGTGAGGCCCGGGACATGGACGGCTACACCTTC.

The chain has TRBV7-6 and TRBJ2-2; tentative D call: TRBD2 (6 bases). CDR1 and CDR2 from the germline V gene are SGHVS and FNYEAQ. The CDR3 length is 15 residues. V was pared by 0 bases and J by 6 bases, with 11 bases between. The DNA for the CDR3 is TGTGCCAGCAGCTTAGCTGGGGGACTCGCCGGGGAGCTGTTTTTT. Amino acids: CASSLAGGLAGELFF.

The chain links TRBV5-1 to TRBJ2-1; 7 bases match TRBD1. Germline V CDR1 and CDR2: SGHRS, YFSETQ. This CDR3 has 16 residues. J gave up 3 bases and V 5 bases, and 11 bases lay outside the gene matches. In nucleotides, the CDR3 is TGCGCCAGCAGGGGTCGCGACGGGACAGACTACAATGAGCAGTTCTTC. This sequence encodes CASRGRDGTDYNEQFF.

The genes are TRBV27 and TRBJ2-3; D not resolved. Per the germline V gene, CDR1 is MNHEY and CDR2 is SMNVEV (reference sequence). This CDR3 is 12 amino acids long. Trimming left V 4 bases short and J 6 bases short, with 8 bases between. CDR3: CASSSVSDTQYF. As DNA, the CDR3 is TGTGCCAGCAGTTCAGTTTCTGATACGCAGTATTTT.

The gene calls are TRBV6-6 and TRBJ1-5; perhaps TRBD1 as D (5 bases). CDR3 size: 14 residues. V was trimmed by 6 bases and J by 5 bases, leaving 14 bases between them. The germline V gene has CDR1 MNHNY and CDR2 SVGAGI (reference sequence). The CDR3 region is CASSYGGVDQPQHF. CDR3 coding DNA: TGTGCCAGCAGCTACGGGGGGGTGGATCAGCCCCAGCATTTT.

This clone was picked up a small number of times. The chain is built from TRBV6-5 and TRBJ1-2, with D possibly matching TRBD1 (5 bases). The CDR3 has 15 amino acids. V lost 2 bases, J lost 4 bases, and 14 bases lay in between. In germline, CDR1 is MNHEY, CDR2 SVGAGI. This chain's CDR3 is CASSYQGSLGYGYTF. CDR3 in DNA: TGTGCCAGCAGTTACCAGGGTTCCCTTGGCTATGGCTACACCTTC.

The V call is TRBV6-6, the J call TRBJ1-5; no clear D gene. From germline, CDR1 is MNHNY and CDR2 SVGAGI (reference sequence). The CDR3 contains 16 residues. The V end lost 5 bases, the J end lost 2 bases, and 16 bases lay between the germline ends. CDR3 nucleotide sequence: TGTGCCAGCAGTACCGGACGGGAGTGGGGCAATCAGCCCCAGCATTTT. As protein: CASSTGREWGNQPQHF.